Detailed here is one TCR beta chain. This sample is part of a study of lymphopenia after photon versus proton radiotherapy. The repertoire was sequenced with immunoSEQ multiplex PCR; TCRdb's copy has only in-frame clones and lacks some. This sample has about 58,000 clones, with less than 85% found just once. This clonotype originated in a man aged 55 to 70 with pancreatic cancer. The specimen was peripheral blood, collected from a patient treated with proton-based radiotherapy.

Here the CDR3 reads CASSPHELGAGSHHGELFF. CDR3 nucleotide sequence: TGTGCCAGCAGTCCCCACGAGCTTGGCGCGGGGTCCCACCACGGGGAGCTGTTTTTT. The J gene is TRBJ2-2, the V gene TRBV2; perhaps TRBD2 as D (6 bases). CDR1 and CDR2 from the germline V gene are SNHLY and FYNNEI. V was cut by 5 bases and J by 7 bases, with 29 bases left in between. This CDR3 spans 19 amino acids.